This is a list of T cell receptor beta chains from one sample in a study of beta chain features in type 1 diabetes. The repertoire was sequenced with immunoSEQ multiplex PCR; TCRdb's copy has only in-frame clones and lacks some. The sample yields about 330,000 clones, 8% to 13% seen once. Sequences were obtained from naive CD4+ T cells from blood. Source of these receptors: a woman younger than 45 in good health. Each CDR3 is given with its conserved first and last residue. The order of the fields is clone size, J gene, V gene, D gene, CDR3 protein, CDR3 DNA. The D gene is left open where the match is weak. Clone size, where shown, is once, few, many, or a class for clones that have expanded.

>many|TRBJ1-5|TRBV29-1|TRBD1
CSAGTGNQPQHF
TGCAGCGCCGGGACAGGAAATCAGCCCCAGCATTTT
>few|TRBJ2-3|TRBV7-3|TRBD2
CASSRSSGGADTQYF
TGTGCCAGCAGCAGATCTAGCGGGGGGGCAGATACGCAGTATTTT
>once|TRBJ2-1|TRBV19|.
CASSGVYNEQFF
TGTGCCAGTAGCGGGGTCTACAATGAGCAGTTCTTC
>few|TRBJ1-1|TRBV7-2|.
CASSSSRIMNTEAFF
TGTGCCAGCAGCTCCTCGAGAATCATGAACACTGAAGCTTTCTTT
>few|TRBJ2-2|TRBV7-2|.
CASSPQGSGELFF
TGTGCCAGCAGCCCACAGGGAAGCGGGGAGCTGTTTTTT
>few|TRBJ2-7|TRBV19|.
CASSTKANSYEQYF
TGTGCCAGTAGTACCAAAGCCAACTCCTACGAGCAGTACTTC
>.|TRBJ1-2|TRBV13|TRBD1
CASSPGQLYGYTF
TGTGCCAGCAGCCCGGGACAGCTTTATGGCTACACCTTC
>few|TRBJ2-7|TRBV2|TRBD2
CASSERAGGTYEQYF
TGTGCCAGCAGTGAAAGGGCGGGAGGGACCTACGAGCAGTACTTC
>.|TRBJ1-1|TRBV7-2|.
CASNQGQNTEAFF
TGTGCCAGCAACCAGGGACAGAACACTGAAGCTTTCTTT
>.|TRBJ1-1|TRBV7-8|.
CASSFREGNTEAFF
TGTGCCAGCAGCTTTAGGGAGGGGAACACTGAAGCTTTCTTT
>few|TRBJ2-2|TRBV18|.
CASSPIEGVNTGELFF
TGTGCCAGCTCACCAATCGAGGGAGTAAACACCGGGGAGCTGTTTTTT
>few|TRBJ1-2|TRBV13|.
CATEAGTNYGYTF
TGTGCCACCGAAGCGGGGACTAACTATGGCTACACCTTC
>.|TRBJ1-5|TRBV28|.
CASSLLGREGNQPQHF
TGTGCCAGCAGTTTACTTGGCAGGGAGGGCAATCAGCCCCAGCATTTT
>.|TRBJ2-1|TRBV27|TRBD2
CASSGMGGVYNEQFF
TGTGCCAGCAGTGGGATGGGAGGGGTCTACAATGAGCAGTTCTTC
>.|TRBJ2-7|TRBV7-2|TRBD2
CASSQELAGVRYEQYF
TGCGCCAGCAGCCAAGAGCTAGCGGGAGTTCGGTACGAGCAGTACTTC
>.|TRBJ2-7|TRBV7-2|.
CASSLAAPEQYF
TGTGCCAGCAGCTTAGCAGCGCCCGAGCAGTACTTC
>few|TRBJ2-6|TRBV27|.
CASRKAESSGANVLTF
TGTGCCAGCAGGAAAGCGGAAAGCTCTGGGGCCAACGTCCTGACTTTC
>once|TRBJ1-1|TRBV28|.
CASSLENTEAFF
TGTGCCAGCAGTCTAGAGAACACTGAAGCTTTCTTT
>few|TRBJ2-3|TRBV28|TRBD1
CASTRLDRVTDTQYF
TGTGCCAGCACCCGGTTGGACAGGGTGACAGATACGCAGTATTTT
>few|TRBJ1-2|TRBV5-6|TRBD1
CASSLEGRTGRSGYTF
TGTGCCAGCAGCTTGGAGGGTAGGACAGGGCGGTCAGGCTACACCTTC
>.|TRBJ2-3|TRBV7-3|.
CASSQQGDTQYF
TGTGCCAGCAGCCAGCAGGGGGATACGCAGTATTTT
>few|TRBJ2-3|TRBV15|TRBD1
CATSRGGTGLLRGTQYF
TGTGCCACCAGCAGAGGGGGGACAGGGCTCCTCCGGGGTACGCAGTATTTT
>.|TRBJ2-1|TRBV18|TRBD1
CASSLRDSYNEQFF
TGTGCCAGCTCACTACGGGACAGCTACAATGAGCAGTTCTTC
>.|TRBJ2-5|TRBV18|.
CASSQRLAEETQYF
TGTGCCAGCTCGCAACGATTAGCGGAAGAGACCCAGTACTTC
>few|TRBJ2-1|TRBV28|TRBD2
CASSWSGRAYNEQFF
TGTGCCAGCAGTTGGAGCGGGAGGGCGTACAATGAGCAGTTCTTC
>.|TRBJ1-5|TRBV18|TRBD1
CASSPGTGDQPQHF
TGTGCCAGCTCACCAGGGACAGGAGACCAGCCCCAGCATTTT
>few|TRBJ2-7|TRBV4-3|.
CASSRTGESSYEQYF
TGCGCCAGCAGCCGAACAGGCGAAAGCTCCTACGAGCAGTACTTC
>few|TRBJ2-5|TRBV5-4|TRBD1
CASSLDRGRETQYF
TGTGCCAGCAGCTTGGACAGGGGAAGAGAGACCCAGTACTTC
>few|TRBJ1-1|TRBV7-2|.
CASSLGENTEAFF
TGTGCCAGCAGCCTGGGAGAGAACACTGAAGCTTTCTTT
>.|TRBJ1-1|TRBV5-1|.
CASSYRSNTEAFF
TGCGCCAGCAGCTACCGGTCGAACACTGAAGCTTTCTTT
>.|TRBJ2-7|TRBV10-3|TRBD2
CAISESSGRANEQYF
TGTGCCATCAGTGAGTCTAGCGGGAGAGCAAATGAGCAGTACTTC
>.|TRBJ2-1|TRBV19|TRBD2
CASSIVPAGTYNEQFF
TGTGCCAGTAGTATAGTACCAGCGGGAACCTACAATGAGCAGTTCTTC
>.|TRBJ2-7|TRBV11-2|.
CASSLRETENYEQYF
TGTGCCAGCAGCCTGCGAGAGACAGAAAACTACGAGCAGTACTTC
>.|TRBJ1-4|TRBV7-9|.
CASSLEGGELFF
TGTGCCAGCAGCTTAGAAGGGGGAGAACTGTTTTTT
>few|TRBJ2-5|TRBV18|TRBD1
CASSPMTGTYQETQYF
TGTGCCAGCTCACCGATGACAGGGACCTACCAAGAGACCCAGTACTTC
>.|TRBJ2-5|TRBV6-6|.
CASSYSRGQETQYF
TGTGCCAGCAGTTACTCACGGGGGCAAGAGACCCAGTACTTC
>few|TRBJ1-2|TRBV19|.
CASGLENYGYTF
TGTGCCAGTGGCTTGGAGAACTATGGCTACACCTTC
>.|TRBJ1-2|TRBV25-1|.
CASSDDRMGGYTF
TGTGCCAGCAGTGATGACAGGATGGGCGGCTACACCTTC
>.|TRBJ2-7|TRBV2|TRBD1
CASRFGQGSYEQYF
TGTGCCAGCAGGTTTGGACAGGGCTCCTACGAGCAGTACTTC
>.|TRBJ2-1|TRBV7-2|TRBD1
CASRWDRGRNEQFF
TGTGCCAGCAGATGGGACAGGGGGCGGAATGAGCAGTTCTTC
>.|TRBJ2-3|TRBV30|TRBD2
CAWRPGASGDLTDTQYF
TGTGCCTGGAGGCCAGGGGCTAGCGGGGATCTCACAGATACGCAGTATTTT
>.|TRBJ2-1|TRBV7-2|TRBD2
CASSSRLAGNNEQFF
TGTGCCAGCAGCTCTCGACTAGCGGGAAACAATGAGCAGTTCTTC
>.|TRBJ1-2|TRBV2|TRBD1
CASRVTGFSYGYTF
TGTGCCAGCAGAGTGACAGGGTTTTCCTATGGCTACACCTTC
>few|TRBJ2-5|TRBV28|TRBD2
CASSAGGLAGVGETQYF
TGTGCCAGCAGTGCCGGAGGACTAGCGGGAGTAGGGGAGACCCAGTACTTC